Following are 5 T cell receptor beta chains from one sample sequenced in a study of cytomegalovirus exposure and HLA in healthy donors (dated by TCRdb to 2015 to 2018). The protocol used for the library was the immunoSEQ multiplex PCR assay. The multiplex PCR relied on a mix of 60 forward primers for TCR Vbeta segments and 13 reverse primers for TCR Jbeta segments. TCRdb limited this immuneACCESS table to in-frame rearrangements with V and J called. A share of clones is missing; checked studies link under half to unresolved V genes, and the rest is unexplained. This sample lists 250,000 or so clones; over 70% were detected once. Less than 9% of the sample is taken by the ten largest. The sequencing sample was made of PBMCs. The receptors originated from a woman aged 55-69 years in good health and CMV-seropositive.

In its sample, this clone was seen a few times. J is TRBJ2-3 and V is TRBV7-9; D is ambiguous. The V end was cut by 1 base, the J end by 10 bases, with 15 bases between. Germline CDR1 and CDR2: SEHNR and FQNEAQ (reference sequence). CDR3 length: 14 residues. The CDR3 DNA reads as TGTGCCAGCAGCTTAGGAGGTGGCAGCGCATCGCAGTATTTT. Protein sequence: CASSLGGGSASQYF.

This CDR3 is CASRLAGPTYEQYF. CDR3 sequence (DNA): TGTGCCAGCAGACTAGCGGGGCCAACCTACGAGCAGTACTTC. The chain has TRBV6-1 and TRBJ2-7; 10 nucleotides agree with TRBD2. Trimming took 6 bases from V and 2 from J; bases not matched to a gene: 4. This CDR3 comprises 14 residues. Per the germline V gene, CDR1 is MNHNS and CDR2 is SASEGT.

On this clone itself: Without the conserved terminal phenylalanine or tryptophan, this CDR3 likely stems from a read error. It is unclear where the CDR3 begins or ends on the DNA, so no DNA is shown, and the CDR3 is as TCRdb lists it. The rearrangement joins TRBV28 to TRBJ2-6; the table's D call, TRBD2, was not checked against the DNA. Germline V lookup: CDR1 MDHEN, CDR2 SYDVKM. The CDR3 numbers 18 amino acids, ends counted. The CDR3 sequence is CASSSHRTSGSDEQFFGA.

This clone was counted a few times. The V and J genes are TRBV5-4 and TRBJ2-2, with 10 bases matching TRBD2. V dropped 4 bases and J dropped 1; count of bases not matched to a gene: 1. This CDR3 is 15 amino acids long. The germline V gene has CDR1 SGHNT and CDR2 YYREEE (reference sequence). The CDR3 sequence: CASSRTSGNTGELFF. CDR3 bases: TGTGCCAGCAGCCGGACTAGCGGGAACACCGGGGAGCTGTTTTTT. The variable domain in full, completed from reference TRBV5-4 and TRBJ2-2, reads ETGVTQSPTHLIKTRGQQVTLRCSSQSGHNTVSWYQQALGQGPQFIFQYYREEENGRGNFPPRFSGLQFPNYSSELNVNALELDDSALYLCASSRTSGNTGELFFGEGSRLTVL.

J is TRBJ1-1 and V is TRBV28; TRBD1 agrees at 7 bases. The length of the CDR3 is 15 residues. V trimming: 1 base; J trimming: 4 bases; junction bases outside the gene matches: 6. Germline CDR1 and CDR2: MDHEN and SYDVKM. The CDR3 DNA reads TGTGCCAGCAGTTTATACAGGGGAAGTTTCACTGAAGCTTTCTTT. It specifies CASSLYRGSFTEAFF.